These 27 T cell receptor beta chains came from one sample sequenced in a study of T cell changes during pregnancy in multiple sclerosis. TCRdb's copy holds only in-frame clones and misses some; the assay was immunoSEQ multiplex PCR. The table lists some 80,000 clones, roughly 95% of them singletons. The material sequenced was peripheral blood, taken in the second trimester of pregnancy. The source is a female donor with multiple sclerosis, enrolled in a pregnancy study.

The chain joins TRBV9 to TRBJ2-3; 10 bases match TRBD2. V shed 2 bases and J 2 bases; nucleotides not matched to a gene: 5. This CDR3 comprises 16 residues. Germline CDR1 reads SGDLS; CDR2 reads YYNGEE. This CDR3 is CASSVVAGGSTDTQYF. For the CDR3, the DNA is TGTGCCAGCAGCGTGGTAGCGGGAGGTTCCACAGATACGCAGTATTTT.

The genes are TRBV28 and TRBJ1-1; no reliable D call. Germline loops: CDR1 MDHEN, CDR2 SYDVKM. V was trimmed by 6 bases and J by 4 bases, leaving 21 bases between them. The CDR3 covers 16 residues. For the CDR3, the DNA is TGTGCCAGCAGCTTAACGAAGTCGGGATATGGCACTGAAGCTTTCTTT. Translating gives CASSLTKSGYGTEAFF.

The CDR3 DNA reads TGTGCCAGCAGCTGGGACAGAGCGAACACTGAAGCTTTCTTT. Its protein product is CASSWDRANTEAFF. The gene calls are TRBV4-2 and TRBJ1-1, with TRBD1 matching over 7 bases. This CDR3 has 14 amino acids. V dropped 5 bases and J dropped 1; count of bases not matched to a gene: 4. The V gene's germline CDR1 is LGHNA and CDR2 YNFKEQ.

CDR3: CASSVGHLNEKLFF. The CDR3 coding sequence is TGTGCCAGCAGCGTAGGGCATCTTAATGAAAAACTGTTTTTT. V gene TRBV9 combines with J gene TRBJ1-4; D ambiguous. Per the germline V gene, CDR1 is SGDLS and CDR2 is YYNGEE. This CDR3 comprises 14 residues. The V end lost 0 bases, the J end lost 4 bases, and 7 bases lay between the germline ends. Supplemented by reference TRBV9 and TRBJ1-4, the full variable domain reads DSGVTQTPKHLITATGQRVTLRCSPRSGDLSVYWYQQSLDQGLQFLIQYYNGEERAKGNILERFSAQQFPDLHSELNLSSLELGDSALYFCASSVGHLNEKLFFGSGTQLSVL.

V and J are TRBV2 and TRBJ2-2; maybe TRBD2 (5 bases). Germline lookup yields CDR1 SNHLY and CDR2 FYNNEI. Trimming took off 8 bases at V and 5 bases at J, with 12 bases between the two ends. This CDR3 is built from 13 residues. Here the CDR3 DNA reads TGTGCCAGCCTAAGAGGGCCGACCGGGGAGCTGTTTTTT. This gives the protein CASLRGPTGELFF. Based on the CDR3 plus reference TRBV2 and TRBJ2-2, the full variable domain is EPEVTQTPSHQVTQMGQEVILRCVPISNHLYFYWYRQILGQKVEFLVSFYNNEISEKSEIFDDQFSVERPDGSNFTLKIRSTKLEDSAMYFCASLRGPTGELFFGEGSRLTVL.

The V gene is TRBV5-1, the J gene TRBJ2-7; the match to TRBD1 covers 8 bases. Germline CDR1 SGHRS, CDR2 YFSETQ. The CDR3 extends over 14 amino acids. The ends lost 2 bases at V and 5 bases at J; junction bases unmatched: 6. CDR3 sequence (DNA): TGCGCCAGCAGCTTCCGGACAGGGAAGAACGAGCAGTACTTC. Protein sequence: CASSFRTGKNEQYF.

This clone was recorded only once. The chain is built from TRBV27 and TRBJ2-1, with TRBD2 identical over 7 bases. V gave up 11 bases and J gave up 4 bases; unmatched junction bases: 2. Germline V gene sequence: CDR1 MNHEY, CDR2 SMNVEV (reference sequence). The CDR3 consists of 11 residues. The CDR3 DNA is TGTGCCCGCGGGAGTTACAATGAGCAGTTCTTC. As protein: CARGSYNEQFF.

The chain carries TRBV9 and TRBJ2-3; 7 bases fit TRBD1. V lost 3 bases to trimming and J lost 3 bases; unmatched junction nucleotides: 7. Germline assignment: CDR1 SGDLS and CDR2 YYNGEE. This CDR3 is 15 amino acids long. The CDR3 DNA sequence: TGTGCCAGCAGCGAGACAGGGCTGGCTACAGATACGCAGTATTTT. Protein product: CASSETGLATDTQYF.

The rearrangement uses TRBV28 and TRBJ1-2; no firm D call. The CDR3 consists of 13 residues. Germline loops: CDR1 MDHEN, CDR2 SYDVKM. Trimming shortened V by 2 bases and J by 3 bases, and 7 bases separated the two germline ends. CDR3 sequence (DNA): TGTGCCAGCAGTTTAAACATGGACTATGGCTACACCTTC. This gives the protein CASSLNMDYGYTF.

V gene TRBV5-1 combines with J gene TRBJ2-3; no definite D call. With 1 base removed from V and 3 bases from J, the gap between germline ends came to 12 bases. Looked up from germline, CDR1 is SGHRS and CDR2 is YFSETQ. The CDR3 extends over 15 amino acids. The chain's CDR3 is CASSLSGSRTDTQYF. The DNA of the CDR3 is TGCGCCAGCAGCTTGTCCGGGTCTCGAACAGATACGCAGTATTTT.

The chain carries TRBV30 and TRBJ1-2; D uncertain. The germline V gene encodes CDR1 GTSNPN and CDR2 SVGIG (reference sequence). The CDR3 contains 11 residues. The V and J ends lost 5 bases and 8 bases respectively, with 12 bases between them. CDR3 coding DNA: TGTGCCTGGCTAGGTGGGAGGGGCTACACCTTC. Translated, it gives CAWLGGRGYTF.

The chain links TRBV5-4 to TRBJ2-2, with D maybe TRBD1 (6 bases). Germline CDR1 reads SGHNT; CDR2 reads YYREEE (reference sequence). The length of the CDR3 is 16 residues. Trimming removed 6 bases from V and 1 base from J, with 16 bases in between. CDR3 sequence reads: CASNQGGQLNTGELFF. DNA of the CDR3: TGTGCCAGCAACCAGGGTGGACAGTTGAACACCGGGGAGCTGTTTTTT. The full variable domain, completed using reference TRBV5-4 and TRBJ2-2, is ETGVTQSPTHLIKTRGQQVTLRCSSQSGHNTVSWYQQALGQGPQFIFQYYREEENGRGNFPPRFSGLQFPNYSSELNVNALELDDSALYLCASNQGGQLNTGELFFGEGSRLTVL.

This rearrangement joins TRBV20-1 to TRBJ2-5; possible D gene TRBD2, 7 bases. Germline V gives CDR1 DFQATT, CDR2 SNEGSKA (reference sequence). The CDR3 has 11 residues. Deletions cut 3 bases from V and 13 bases from J, with 15 bases between. CDR3: CSASVGRGLYF. CDR3 DNA sequence: TGCAGTGCTAGCGTTGGGCGGGGGCTGTACTTC.

The V call is TRBV5-1, the J call TRBJ2-5, with 11 positions matching TRBD2. V lost 4 bases to trimming and J lost 5 bases; unmatched junction nucleotides: 13. In germline, CDR1 is SGHRS, CDR2 YFSETQ. The CDR3 length is 17 residues. The CDR3: CASSPVIAGGPTETQYF. CDR3 nucleotide sequence: TGCGCCAGCAGCCCGGTTATAGCGGGAGGGCCCACCGAGACCCAGTACTTC.

The rearrangement joins TRBV28 to TRBJ2-2, with D unresolved. Germline CDR1 is MDHEN and CDR2 is SYDVKM. The CDR3 sequence is 15 residues long. Between the trimmed V and J ends, which lost 1 base and 5 bases, there was a span of 11 bases. DNA of the CDR3: TGTGCCAGCAGTTTATTAGGAGCTCGAACCGGGGAGCTGTTTTTT. Its protein is CASSLLGARTGELFF.

The genes are TRBV18 and TRBJ2-6, with unresolved D. Germline CDR1 reads KGHSH; CDR2 reads LQKENI. The CDR3 has 14 amino acids. Trimming cost V 3 bases and J 1 base, with 4 bases left between them. The CDR3 sequence: CASSPRSGANVLTF. In nucleotides, the CDR3 is TGTGCCAGCTCACCCAGGTCTGGGGCCAACGTCCTGACTTTC. Full variable domain (rest looked up from reference TRBV18 and TRBJ2-6): NAGVMQNPRHLVRRRGQEARLRCSPMKGHSHVYWYRQLPEEGLKFMVYLQKENIIDESGMPKERFSAEFPKEGPSILRIQQVVRGDSAAYFCASSPRSGANVLTFGAGSRLTVL.

This rearrangement joins TRBV7-8 to TRBJ2-7, with D perhaps matching TRBD1 (5 bases). Per germline, CDR1 SGHVS and CDR2 FQNEAQ. Trimming left V 7 bases short and J 4 bases short, with 11 bases between. There are 12 residues in the CDR3. CDR3 loop: CASMTVTYEQYF. CDR3 DNA sequence: TGTGCCAGCATGACAGTGACTTACGAGCAGTACTTC. The full variable domain, with the rest looked up from reference TRBV7-8 and TRBJ2-7, is GAGVSQSPRYKVAKRGQDVALRCDPISGHVSLFWYQQALGQGPEFLTYFQNEAQLDKSGLPSDRFFAERPEGSVSTLKIQRTQQEDSAVYLCASMTVTYEQYFGPGTRLTVT.

The chain joins TRBV2 to TRBJ2-3, with TRBD2 identical over 9 bases. The junction had 4 bases not matched to a gene; V was cut back by 6 bases and J by 0 bases. Per germline, CDR1 SNHLY and CDR2 FYNNEI. The CDR3 is 15 amino acids. This chain's CDR3 is CASRPTSGSTDTQYF. CDR3 in DNA: TGTGCCAGCAGACCCACTAGCGGGAGCACAGATACGCAGTATTTT.

V usage is TRBV6-6 and J usage is TRBJ1-1; D uncertain. V lost 2 bases, J lost 1 base, and 5 bases lay in between. Germline loops: CDR1 MNHNY, CDR2 SVGAGI (reference sequence). This CDR3 comprises 13 residues. In nucleotides, the CDR3 is TGTGCCAGCAGTTACGGTAGGAACACTGAAGCTTTCTTT. This sequence encodes CASSYGRNTEAFF.

This chain uses TRBV1 with TRBJ2-7; the table's D call of TRBD1 was not tested on the DNA. TRBV1 is listed as a pseudogene. The CDR3 spans 12 residues. The CDR3 here is CTSSRGGGEQYF. The CDR3 DNA sequence: TGCACCAGCAGCCGAGGGGGTGGCGAGCAGTACTTC.

This chain uses TRBV4-1 with TRBJ2-1; 9 bases fit TRBD2. After removal of 4 bases from V and 7 bases from J, the junction contained 8 bases not matched to a gene. Germline V gives CDR1 MGHRA, CDR2 YSYEKL. The CDR3 loop spans 15 amino acids. CDR3 residues: CASSPPGLAINEQFF. The CDR3 DNA reads as TGCGCCAGCAGCCCTCCGGGACTAGCCATTAATGAGCAGTTCTTC.

The chain has TRBV5-1 and TRBJ2-4; 11 bases agree with TRBD2. The CDR3 is 17 amino acids. V lost 0 bases to trimming and J lost 8 bases; unmatched junction nucleotides: 10. The germline V gene has CDR1 SGHRS and CDR2 YFSETQ. Written as DNA, the CDR3 is TGCGCCAGCAGCTTGGGAGGTAGCGGGAGGGCCCGGGACATTCAGTACTTC. Encoded protein: CASSLGGSGRARDIQYF.

Only one count was recorded for this clone. This CDR3 reads CASSLVAGLVTDTQYF. Here the CDR3 DNA reads TGTGCCAGCAGCTTGGTAGCAGGGCTGGTCACAGATACGCAGTATTTT. This chain joins TRBV5-5 and TRBJ2-3; weak D call: TRBD1 (5 bases). The CDR3 runs to 16 residues. Trimming removed 0 bases at V and 2 bases at J, with 13 bases between. Germline lookup yields CDR1 SGHKS and CDR2 YYEKEE (reference sequence).

The chain is built from TRBV6-5 and TRBJ1-4; D uncertain. V lost 0 bases and J 4 bases, leaving 9 bases between the germline ends. The CDR3 covers 15 residues. Germline V CDR1 and CDR2: MNHEY, SVGAGI. The CDR3 nucleotides are TGTGCCAGCAGTTACTCCCCCTCAGTTAATGAAAAACTGTTTTTT. Translation gives CASSYSPSVNEKLFF.

The chain recombines TRBV28 with TRBJ2-3; TRBD1 agrees at 10 bases. CDR3 length: 14 residues. Germline trimming cut 6 bases from V and 5 bases from J; bases unmatched to any gene: 5. Germline loops: CDR1 MDHEN, CDR2 SYDVKM. CDR3 sequence reads: CASSWDRGRDTQYF. The CDR3 bases are TGTGCCAGCAGCTGGGACAGGGGCCGAGATACGCAGTATTTT. Complete variable domain (other parts from reference TRBV28 and TRBJ2-3): DVKVTQSSRYLVKRTGEKVFLECVQDMDHENMFWYRQDPGLGLRLIYFSYDVKMKEKGDIPEGYSVSREKKERFSLILESASTNQTSMYLCASSWDRGRDTQYFGPGTRLTVL.

This clone appeared once. This chain uses TRBV5-6 with TRBJ2-1, with TRBD2 as a possible D gene (6 bases). The CDR3 totals 15 residues. The germline CDR1 and CDR2 sequences are SGHDT and YYEEEE. The ends were cut back, 4 bases at V and 6 bases at J, with 17 bases in the middle. CDR3 amino acids: CASSQGLTTGNEQFF. The CDR3 nucleotides are TGTGCCAGCAGCCAGGGACTCACCACGGGCAATGAGCAGTTCTTC.

This chain uses TRBV5-8 with TRBJ2-7; 12 nucleotides align to TRBD2. The CDR3 has 16 amino acids. With 4 bases clipped from V and 3 bases from J, the junction kept 8 bases outside the gene matches. Germline V lookup: CDR1 SGHTS, CDR2 YDEGEE. For the CDR3, the DNA is TGTGCCAGCAGCCAGACTAGCGGGAGTTTGCACTACGAGCAGTACTTC. Its protein is CASSQTSGSLHYEQYF.